Sequencing of this T cell receptor (beta chain) was carried out in a study of tumor and adjacent non-tumor tissue in lung cancer. Study summary: Stage I to III disease affected about nine men and roughly five women aged about 31 to 85. Each sample yielded around 4.2 million productive TCRbeta reads on average.

No cell sorting was done before RNA was extracted from the tissue. The CDR3 has 16 amino acids. The V gene's germline CDR1 is SGHDT and CDR2 YYEEEE. The study's findings and limits: Tumor tissue had significantly higher TCR diversity than normal lung. Normal lung showed higher cumulative top 100 clone frequency than tumor.

The library came from three nested PCR rounds adapted from ARM-PCR protocols. MiXCR, run by TCRdb on the multiplex PCR reads, gives a single entry per CDR3 protein. This repertoire shows roughly 200,000 distinct CDR3 sequences, about 76% found once; its top ten account for roughly 24%. To note about this clonotype: Its antigen remains unknown. A junction boundary mismatches the germline segment, possibly from a read error.

The chain uses TRBV5-6 and TRBJ1-2; D not certain. The sequence derives from a man between 60 and 75 years old with non-small cell lung cancer. Sequenced: lung tumor tissue. The CDR3 DNA follows: TGTGCCAGCAGCTTGGAAGGTGGCACGTGGGCCTATGGTTACACCTTC. It codes for CASSLEGGTWAYGYTF. The full variable domain, its missing parts supplied by reference TRBV5-6 and TRBJ1-2, is DAGVTQSPTHLIKTRGQQVTLRCSPKSGHDTVSWYQQALGQGPQFIFQYYEEEERQRGNFPDRFSGHQFPNYSSELNVNALLLGDSALYLCASSLEGGTWAYGYTFGSGTRLTVV.